Listed here are 3 T cell receptor beta chains from one sample, sequenced in a study of blood T cell repertoires in COVID-19. TCRdb keeps only in-frame clones here, not all; method: immunoSEQ multiplex PCR. The sample gives fewer than 350,000 clones, more than 70% of which show up once; approximately 1% is in the top ten. Sequencing input: PBMCs or T cells enriched from blood (not recorded which). The receptor set was obtained from a woman aged 25 to 39 who had been exposed to COVID-19.

The J gene is TRBJ1-6, the V gene TRBV30, with 9 nucleotides matching TRBD1. CDR1 is GTSNPN and CDR2 is SVGIG in the germline V gene (reference sequence). V lost 7 bases, J lost 8 bases, and 15 bases stayed unmatched. This CDR3 has 16 residues. CDR3 DNA sequence: TGTGCCTCCCAACTGCCCGGACAGGGGATACATTCACCCCTCCACTTT. It codes for CASQLPGQGIHSPLHF.

The chain carries TRBV9 and TRBJ2-1, with 9 nucleotides matching TRBD2. CDR1 is SGDLS and CDR2 is YYNGEE in the germline V gene. Germline trimming cut 0 bases from V and 9 bases from J; bases unmatched to any gene: 7. This CDR3 region has 15 residues. Here the CDR3 reads CASSVGPSGTAEQFF. CDR3 nucleotide sequence: TGTGCCAGCAGCGTAGGCCCTAGCGGGACCGCTGAGCAGTTCTTC. The complete variable domain, with remaining parts taken from reference TRBV9 and TRBJ2-1, reads DSGVTQTPKHLITATGQRVTLRCSPRSGDLSVYWYQQSLDQGLQFLIQYYNGEERAKGNILERFSAQQFPDLHSELNLSSLELGDSALYFCASSVGPSGTAEQFFGPGTRLTVL.

This chain joins TRBV5-1 and TRBJ1-1, with 9 positions matching TRBD1. V shed 6 bases, J shed 2 bases, and the junction held 8 bases outside the gene matches. CDR1 SGHRS and CDR2 YFSETQ come from the germline V gene. This CDR3 comprises 15 residues. This chain's CDR3 is CASKPPGQGNTEAFF. CDR3 nucleotides: TGCGCCAGCAAACCCCCGGGACAGGGCAACACTGAAGCTTTCTTT.